Shown below are 21 T cell receptor beta chains from a single sample sequenced in a study of cytomegalovirus exposure and HLA in healthy donors (dated by TCRdb to 2017 to 2019). Libraries came from the immunoSEQ multiplex PCR assay. For the multiplex PCR, a mixture combining 60 forward primers for TCR Vbeta segments and 13 reverse primers for TCR Jbeta segments was used. This is the immuneACCESS table as TCRdb keeps it, with only in-frame sequences that have V and J called. A part of the clones is gone; compared with another copy, unresolved V genes explain less than half, and the rest is unexplained. This sample lists fewer than 250,000 clones; 75% to 80% were detected once. 12% to 15% of the sample lies in the top ten. Sequencing was carried out using PBMCs. The receptors were gathered from a woman aged 30 to 39 in good health and CMV-seropositive.

V is TRBV5-1 and J is TRBJ2-6, with 13 positions matching TRBD2. Germline V gene data show CDR1 as SGHRS and CDR2 as YFSETQ. The CDR3 has 20 residues. The junction had 9 bases not matched to a gene; V was cut back by 3 bases and J by 0 bases. CDR3 sequence (DNA): TGCGCCAGCAGCTACCGGACTAGCGGGGGCTATAGCTCTGGGGCCAACGTCCTGACTTTC. Its translation is CASSYRTSGGYSSGANVLTF.

In this sample, this clone turned up a few times. CDR3 bases: TGTGCCAGCAGCCTCCTCGCGGGAGCCGGCGGGGAGCTGTTTTTT. Amino acid sequence: CASSLLAGAGGELFF. The chain uses TRBV6-5 and TRBJ2-2, with 7 bases identical to TRBD2. Germline CDR1 reads MNHEY; CDR2 reads SVGAGI. V gave up 6 bases and J gave up 7 bases; unmatched junction bases: 11. The CDR3 length is 15 residues.

This rearrangement joins TRBV19 to TRBJ1-3, with D hard to call. V shed 6 bases and J shed 0 bases, with 15 bases lying between them. Germline CDR1 and CDR2: LNHDA and SQIVND (reference sequence). The CDR3 contains 16 residues. CDR3: CASSLLRDSSGNTIYF. DNA of the CDR3: TGTGCCAGTAGCCTACTCCGGGATTCCTCTGGAAACACCATATATTTT.

The chain employs TRBV19 and TRBJ1-1; maybe TRBD1 (6 bases). V gave up 5 bases and J gave up 1 base, with 29 bases separating them. CDR3 length: 20 residues. CDR1 and CDR2 from the germline V gene are LNHDA and SQIVND (reference sequence). CDR3 sequence (DNA): TGTGCCAGTAGTTCCGGGGTGATGGGTAGCAGGGGCCGGGGGAACACTGAAGCTTTCTTT. Translating it yields CASSSGVMGSRGRGNTEAFF.

Of note for this clone: A read error may produce the germline difference seen at one junction end. The rearrangement uses TRBV7-9 and TRBJ2-7; no firm D call. From germline, CDR1 is SEHNR and CDR2 FQNEAQ (reference sequence). The CDR3 is made up of 12 amino acids. The CDR3 is CSSSPGTYEQYF. The CDR3 nucleotides read TGTTCCAGCAGCCCCGGTACCTACGAGCAGTACTTC. Full variable domain (remainder filled in from reference TRBV7-9 and TRBJ2-7): DTGVSQNPRHKITKRGQNVTFRCDPISEHNRLYWYRQTLGQGPEFLTYFQNEAQLEKSRLLSDRFSAERPKGSFSTLEIQRTEQGDSAMYLCSSSPGTYEQYFGPGTRLTVT.

This clone occurred a few times. The chain recombines TRBV7-3 with TRBJ2-2; D possibly corresponds to TRBD1 (6 bases). Trimming shortened V by 4 bases and J by 6 bases, and 12 bases separated the two germline ends. The germline gives CDR1 SGHTA, CDR2 FQGTGA. The CDR3 loop spans 14 amino acids. The CDR3 DNA is TGTGCCAGCAGCTCGTTCAAGGGGGCCGGGGAGCTGTTTTTT. This translates into CASSSFKGAGELFF.

The sample holds a few counts of this clone. This chain connects TRBV5-3 to TRBJ1-1; D is unclear. TRBV5-3 qualifies as an ORF whose function is uncertain. There are 14 residues in the CDR3. The V gene lost 0 bases and the J gene lost 1 base, with 7 bases spanning the gap. The CDR3 nucleotides are TGTGCCAGAAGCTTGGCTCGACAGAACACTGAAGCTTTCTTT. This translates into CARSLARQNTEAFF.

Turning to this clone: At one of its ends the junction is not consistent with the germline gene, which may arise from a read error. The chain has TRBV7-9 and TRBJ1-5; the match to TRBD1 covers 7 bases. Per germline, CDR1 SEHNR and CDR2 FQNEAQ (reference sequence). This CDR3 is 14 amino acids long. The CDR3 sequence: CSSSSSGGSQPQHF. CDR3 coding DNA: TGTTCCAGCAGCTCCTCAGGGGGAAGTCAGCCCCAGCATTTT.

The rearrangement joins TRBV30 to TRBJ2-5; D gene unclear. V lost 1 base to trimming and J lost 5 bases, with 8 bases between them. The CDR3 loop spans 12 amino acids. CDR1 is GTSNPN and CDR2 is SVGIG in the germline V gene (reference sequence). As DNA, the CDR3 is TGTGCCTGGAGTGCCACCCGGGAGACCCAGTACTTC. It encodes CAWSATRETQYF.

V is TRBV9 and J is TRBJ2-1, with TRBD1 as a possible D gene (5 bases). Trimming stripped 5 bases from V and 4 bases from J, with 13 bases between. Germline CDR1 is SGDLS and CDR2 is YYNGEE. This CDR3 has 14 amino acids. For the CDR3, the DNA is TGTGCCAGCAGTCTATTCGACAGTTACAATGAGCAGTTCTTC. This sequence encodes CASSLFDSYNEQFF. Variable domain in full (rest from reference TRBV9 and TRBJ2-1): DSGVTQTPKHLITATGQRVTLRCSPRSGDLSVYWYQQSLDQGLQFLIQYYNGEERAKGNILERFSAQQFPDLHSELNLSSLELGDSALYFCASSLFDSYNEQFFGPGTRLTVL.

The CDR3 spells CAGTSGGYNEQFF. CDR3 nucleotide sequence: TGTGCCGGAACTAGCGGGGGTTACAATGAGCAGTTCTTC. The chain combines TRBV2 with TRBJ2-1; 11 bases agree with TRBD2. The V and J ends lost 11 bases and 4 bases, in that order; junction bases with no gene match: 4. This CDR3 region has 13 residues. CDR1 and CDR2 (germline): SNHLY, FYNNEI.

The gene calls are TRBV7-8 and TRBJ1-2; 8 bases fit TRBD1. Trimming cost V 4 bases and J 2 bases; bases outside gene matches: 3. The length of the CDR3 is 14 residues. Germline assignment: CDR1 SGHVS and CDR2 FQNEAQ. In nucleotides, the CDR3 is TGTGCCAGCAGCTCCGGGACAGGCAACTATGGCTACACCTTC. Its protein is CASSSGTGNYGYTF.

The chain carries TRBV6-1 and TRBJ2-7; D might be TRBD2 (5 bases). Trimming removed 1 base at V and 5 bases at J, with 9 bases between. Germline CDR1 and CDR2: MNHNS and SASEGT. The CDR3 contains 13 residues. The chain's CDR3 is CASSEVGEHEQYF. For the CDR3, the DNA is TGTGCCAGCAGTGAAGTTGGGGAGCACGAGCAGTACTTC.

This chain uses TRBV2 with TRBJ1-1; D may be TRBD1 (6 bases). Deletions cut 6 bases from V and 4 bases from J, with 15 bases between. Germline V gives CDR1 SNHLY, CDR2 FYNNEI. The CDR3 sequence is 14 residues long. CDR3: CASSQGMKGTEAFF. CDR3 DNA sequence: TGTGCCAGCAGCCAGGGGATGAAGGGCACTGAAGCTTTCTTT.

The J gene is TRBJ2-2, the V gene TRBV5-1; maybe TRBD2 (7 bases). CDR1 SGHRS and CDR2 YFSETQ come from the germline V gene. The CDR3 runs 15 residues. V was cut by 2 bases and J by 2 bases, with 10 bases left in between. The DNA for the CDR3 is TGCGCCAGCAGCTTTCGGGGGGCCAACACCGGGGAGCTGTTTTTT. Its translation: CASSFRGANTGELFF. Drawing the rest from reference TRBV5-1 and TRBJ2-2, the complete variable domain is KAGVTQTPRYLIKTRGQQVTLSCSPISGHRSVSWYQQTPGQGLQFLFEYFSETQRNKGNFPGRFSGRQFSNSRSEMNVSTLELGDSALYLCASSFRGANTGELFFGEGSRLTVL.

This rearrangement joins TRBV7-9 to TRBJ2-1; 13 bases agree with TRBD2. Germline V gene lookup returns CDR1 SEHNR and CDR2 FQNEAQ (reference sequence). Losses at the gene ends were 3 bases for V and 8 bases for J; bases not matched to a gene: 4. The CDR3 contains 15 residues. CDR3 nucleotide sequence: TGTGCCAGCAGCTTCACTAGCGGGGGGGCGGATGAGCAGTTCTTC. It specifies CASSFTSGGADEQFF.

This chain joins TRBV5-6 and TRBJ2-5, with 8 bases lining up with TRBD1. The CDR3 totals 16 residues. Germline loops: CDR1 SGHDT, CDR2 YYEEEE. The V and J ends lost 4 bases and 4 bases, in that order; junction bases with no gene match: 12. The CDR3 reads CASSDSGQGLSETQYF. Written as DNA, the CDR3 is TGTGCCAGCAGCGATTCCGGACAGGGTCTATCAGAGACCCAGTACTTC.

Only one count was recorded for this clone. The rearrangement uses TRBV5-6 and TRBJ2-2; 12 bases line up with TRBD2. This CDR3 spans 17 amino acids. Germline CDR1 reads SGHDT; CDR2 reads YYEEEE. Trimming removed 4 bases from V and 2 bases from J; junction bases left unmatched: 6. The CDR3 bases are TGTGCCAGCAGCACCTTACTAGCGGGGGGCAACACCGGGGAGCTGTTTTTT. Its protein is CASSTLLAGGNTGELFF.

The sample holds a few counts of this clone. This chain uses TRBV6-6 with TRBJ1-3; D may be TRBD1 (5 bases). Looked up from germline, CDR1 is MNHNY and CDR2 is SVGAGI (reference sequence). V was cut by 4 bases and J by 0 bases, with 13 bases left in between. This CDR3 spans 16 amino acids. The CDR3: CASSLLKQVSGNTIYF. In DNA form, the CDR3 reads TGTGCCAGCAGTTTACTTAAACAGGTCTCTGGAAACACCATATATTTT.

This clone turned up a few times. CDR3: CASSPGLAGGFSSYNEQFF. The CDR3 DNA sequence: TGTGCCAGCAGCCCAGGACTAGCGGGAGGGTTTAGCTCCTACAATGAGCAGTTCTTC. The V and J genes are TRBV7-9 and TRBJ2-1; 15 nucleotides match TRBD2. Germline values: CDR1 SEHNR, CDR2 FQNEAQ (reference sequence). The CDR3 runs to 19 residues. V lost 5 bases and J lost 0; bases outside the gene matches: 8.

The chain uses TRBV27 and TRBJ1-5; 9 bases map to TRBD1. With V trimmed by 6 bases and J by 4 bases, 4 bases remained unmatched. Germline CDR1 MNHEY, CDR2 SMNVEV (reference sequence). The CDR3 runs 14 residues. The CDR3 bases are TGTGCCAGCAGAGGACAGGGGTTAAATCAGCCCCAGCATTTT. This gives the protein CASRGQGLNQPQHF.